There are a few counts of the clone carrying this T cell receptor (beta chain). The antigen is unknown. The data belong to a study of beta chain features in type 1 diabetes. Findings and caveats of the study: The analysis here could not establish whether HLA type shapes TCRB rearrangement. PCR may have favored shorter templates equally in patients and controls.

Per germline, CDR1 SGDLS and CDR2 YYNGEE. This CDR3 contains 16 residues. The V end lost 2 bases, the J end lost 7 bases, and 21 bases lay between the germline ends. The study reverse transcribed the entire isolated RNA, so it sequenced expressed TCRB transcripts. The method was immunoSEQ multiplex PCR; TCRdb's version includes in-frame clones alone and lacks a portion of them. The profile shows about 620,000 clones, 15% to 18% of them singletons. Source material: naive CD4+ T cells from blood. The source is a man aged 18 to 29 in good health. The chain has TRBV9 and TRBJ1-1; no definite D call. The CDR3 loop is CASSVLGNGVPNEAFF. Written as DNA, the CDR3 is TGTGCCAGCAGCGTTCTGGGGAATGGGGTACCGAATGAAGCTTTCTTT. The variable domain in full, completed from reference TRBV9 and TRBJ1-1, reads DSGVTQTPKHLITATGQRVTLRCSPRSGDLSVYWYQQSLDQGLQFLIQYYNGEERAKGNILERFSAQQFPDLHSELNLSSLELGDSALYFCASSVLGNGVPNEAFFGQGTRLTVV.